Presented here are 3 T cell receptor beta chains from one specimen sequenced in a study of blood T cell repertoires in COVID-19. Sequencing used immunoSEQ multiplex PCR; TCRdb keeps in-frame clones, though not all of them. This sample has tens of thousands of clones, with more than 80% found just once. The specimen sequenced was peripheral blood. These receptors came from a woman aged 60-75 years with acute or convalescent COVID-19.

The gene calls are TRBV5-1 and TRBJ1-4; 9 nucleotides match TRBD1. The CDR3 is made up of 16 amino acids. Germline-derived CDR1 and CDR2 are SGHRS and YFSETQ. Trimming cost V 1 base and J 8 bases; bases outside gene matches: 9. For the CDR3, the DNA is TGCGCCAGCAGCTTGAACAGGGGGCGCATTGGGGAAAAACTGTTTTTT. Its protein is CASSLNRGRIGEKLFF.

The rearrangement joins TRBV9 to TRBJ2-2; D may be TRBD1 (6 bases). CDR3 size: 16 residues. Germline-derived CDR1 and CDR2 are SGDLS and YYNGEE. V lost 8 bases to trimming and J lost 3 bases, with 20 bases between them. CDR3 coding DNA: TGTGCCAGTCAGAAGGAGCCAGGGGCATACACCGGGGAGCTGTTTTTT. Translation: CASQKEPGAYTGELFF.

The V gene is TRBV7-9, the J gene TRBJ1-2; 7 bases agree with TRBD1. Looked up from germline, CDR1 is SEHNR and CDR2 is FQNEAQ (reference sequence). The CDR3 spans 14 residues. The J segment lost 5 bases and the V segment lost 1 base, leaving 4 bases of the junction unmatched. The CDR3 spells CASSLERQGYGYTF. The DNA of the CDR3 is TGTGCCAGCAGCTTAGAGAGACAGGGTTATGGCTACACCTTC.